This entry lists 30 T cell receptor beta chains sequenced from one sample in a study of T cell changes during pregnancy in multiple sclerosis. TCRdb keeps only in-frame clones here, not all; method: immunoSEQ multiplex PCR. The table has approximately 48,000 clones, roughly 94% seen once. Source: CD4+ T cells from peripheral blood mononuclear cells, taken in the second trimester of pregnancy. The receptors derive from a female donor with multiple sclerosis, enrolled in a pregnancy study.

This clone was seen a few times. The CDR3 sequence is CASSPGEVAKNIQYF. CDR3 nucleotides: TGCGCCAGCAGCCCTGGGGAGGTAGCCAAAAACATTCAGTACTTC. V is TRBV4-3 and J is TRBJ2-4; a possible D gene is TRBD2 (6 bases). The CDR3 is made up of 15 amino acids. Germline values: CDR1 LGHNA, CDR2 YSLEER. Trimming removed 4 bases from V and 0 bases from J, with 10 bases in between.

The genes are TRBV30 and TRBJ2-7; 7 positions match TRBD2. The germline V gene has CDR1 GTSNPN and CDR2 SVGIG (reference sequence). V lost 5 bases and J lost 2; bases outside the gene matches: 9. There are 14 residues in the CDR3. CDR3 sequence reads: CAWDTQRGAYEQYF. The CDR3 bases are TGTGCCTGGGACACCCAGCGGGGAGCCTACGAGCAGTACTTC.

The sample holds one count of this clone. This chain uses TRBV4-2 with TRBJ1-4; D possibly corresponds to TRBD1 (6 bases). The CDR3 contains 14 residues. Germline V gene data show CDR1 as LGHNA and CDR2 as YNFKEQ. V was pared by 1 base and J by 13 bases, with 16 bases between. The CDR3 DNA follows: TGTGCCAGCAGCCAAGTGGCGACAGGTTCCGGACTGTTTTTT. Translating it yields CASSQVATGSGLFF.

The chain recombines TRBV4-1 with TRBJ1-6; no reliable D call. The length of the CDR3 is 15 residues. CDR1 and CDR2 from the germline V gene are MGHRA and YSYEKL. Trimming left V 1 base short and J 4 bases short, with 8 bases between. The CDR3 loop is CASSQGGGYNSPLHF. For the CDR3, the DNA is TGCGCCAGCAGCCAAGGGGGAGGATATAATTCACCCCTCCACTTT.

The CDR3 is CSVVTGAGLNYGYTF. The DNA of the CDR3 is TGCAGCGTTGTCACAGGGGCCGGGCTTAACTATGGCTACACCTTC. The V call is TRBV29-1, the J call TRBJ1-2, with 7 bases aligning to TRBD1. Germline V gene data show CDR1 as SQVTM and CDR2 as ANQGSEA. The CDR3 runs 15 residues. V lost 4 bases, J lost 1 base, and 9 bases stayed unmatched.

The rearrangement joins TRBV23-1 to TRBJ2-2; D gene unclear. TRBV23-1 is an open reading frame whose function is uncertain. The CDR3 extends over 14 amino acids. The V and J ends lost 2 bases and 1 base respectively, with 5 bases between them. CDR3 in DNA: TGCGCCAGCAGTCAAGAGGTGAACACCGGGGAGCTGTTTTTT. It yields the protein CASSQEVNTGELFF.

In DNA form, the CDR3 reads TGTGCCAGCAGCTTGTTACGGGACACCTACAATGAGCAGTTCTTC. Translated, it gives CASSLLRDTYNEQFF. This chain connects TRBV5-4 to TRBJ2-1; possible D gene TRBD1, 6 bases. The length of the CDR3 is 15 residues. V was cut by 1 base and J by 2 bases, with 10 bases left in between. Per germline, CDR1 SGHNT and CDR2 YYREEE (reference sequence).

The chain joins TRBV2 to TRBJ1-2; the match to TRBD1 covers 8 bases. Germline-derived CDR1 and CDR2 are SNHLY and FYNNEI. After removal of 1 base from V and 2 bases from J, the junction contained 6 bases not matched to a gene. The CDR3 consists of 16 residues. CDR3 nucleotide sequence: TGTGCCAGCAGTGAAGGGACAGGGAAGTCCAACTATGGCTACACCTTC. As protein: CASSEGTGKSNYGYTF.

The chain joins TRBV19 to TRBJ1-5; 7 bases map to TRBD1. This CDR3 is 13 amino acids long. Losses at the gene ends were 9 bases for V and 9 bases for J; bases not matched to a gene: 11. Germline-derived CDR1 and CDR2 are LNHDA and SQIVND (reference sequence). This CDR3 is CASSGQLARPQHF. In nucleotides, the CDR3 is TGTGCCAGCTCGGGACAGCTAGCGAGGCCCCAGCATTTT.

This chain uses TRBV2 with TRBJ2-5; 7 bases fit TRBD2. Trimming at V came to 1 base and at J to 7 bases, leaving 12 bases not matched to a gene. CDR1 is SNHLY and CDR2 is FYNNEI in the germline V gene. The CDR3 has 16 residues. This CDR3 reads CASSEVSSGSSTTQYF. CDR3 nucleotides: TGTGCCAGCAGTGAAGTCAGTAGCGGGTCGTCAACGACCCAGTACTTC.

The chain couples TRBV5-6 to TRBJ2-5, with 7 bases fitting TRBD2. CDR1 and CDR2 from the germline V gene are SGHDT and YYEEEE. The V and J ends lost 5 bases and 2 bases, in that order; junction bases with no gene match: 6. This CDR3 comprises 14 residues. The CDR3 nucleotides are TGTGCCAGCAGAAGGGGAGGGTTTCAAGAGACCCAGTACTTC. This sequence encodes CASRRGGFQETQYF.

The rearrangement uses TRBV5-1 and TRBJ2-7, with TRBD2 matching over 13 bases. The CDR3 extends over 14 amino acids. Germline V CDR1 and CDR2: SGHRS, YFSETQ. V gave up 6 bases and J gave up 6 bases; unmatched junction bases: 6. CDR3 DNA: TGCGCCAGCACCAGGACTAGCGGGGGCACCGAGCAGTACTTC. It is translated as CASTRTSGGTEQYF.

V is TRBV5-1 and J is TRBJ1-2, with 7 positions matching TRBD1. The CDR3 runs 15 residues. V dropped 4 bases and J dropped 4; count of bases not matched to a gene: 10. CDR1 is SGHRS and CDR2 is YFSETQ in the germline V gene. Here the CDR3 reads CASSLAEGAVYGYTF. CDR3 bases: TGCGCCAGCAGCCTCGCGGAGGGGGCTGTCTATGGCTACACCTTC.

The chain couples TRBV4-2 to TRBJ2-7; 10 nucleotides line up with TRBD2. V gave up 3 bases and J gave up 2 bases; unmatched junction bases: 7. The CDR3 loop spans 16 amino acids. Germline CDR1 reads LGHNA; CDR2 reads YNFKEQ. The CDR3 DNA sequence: TGTGCCAGCAGCCAGGCCGTCAGCGGGGGGGCCTACGAGCAGTACTTC. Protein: CASSQAVSGGAYEQYF.

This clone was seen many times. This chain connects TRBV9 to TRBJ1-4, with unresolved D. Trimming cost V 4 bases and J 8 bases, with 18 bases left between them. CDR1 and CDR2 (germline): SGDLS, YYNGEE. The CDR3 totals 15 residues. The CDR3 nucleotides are TGTGCCAGCAGCCCCTTTTTGGGAGCGGGGGAAAAACTGTTTTTT. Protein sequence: CASSPFLGAGEKLFF.

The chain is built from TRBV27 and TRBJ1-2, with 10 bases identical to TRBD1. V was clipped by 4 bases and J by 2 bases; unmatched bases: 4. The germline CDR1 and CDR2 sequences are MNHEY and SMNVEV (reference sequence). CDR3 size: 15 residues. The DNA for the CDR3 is TGTGCCAGCAGTTACAGACAGGGGGCGAACTATGGCTACACCTTC. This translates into CASSYRQGANYGYTF.

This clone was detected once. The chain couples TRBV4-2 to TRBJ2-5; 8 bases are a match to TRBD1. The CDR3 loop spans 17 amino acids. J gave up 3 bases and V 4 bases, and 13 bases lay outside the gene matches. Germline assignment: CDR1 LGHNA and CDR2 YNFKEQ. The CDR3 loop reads CASSPNLGGQGKETQYF. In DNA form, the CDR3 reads TGTGCCAGCAGCCCGAATCTCGGAGGACAGGGAAAAGAGACCCAGTACTTC.

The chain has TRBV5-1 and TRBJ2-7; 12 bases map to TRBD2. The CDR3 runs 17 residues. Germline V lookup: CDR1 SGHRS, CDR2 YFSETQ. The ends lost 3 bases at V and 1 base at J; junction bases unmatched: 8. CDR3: CASSSGTSGLLSYEQYF. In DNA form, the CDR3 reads TGCGCCAGCAGCTCCGGGACTAGCGGGCTTTTATCCTACGAGCAGTACTTC.

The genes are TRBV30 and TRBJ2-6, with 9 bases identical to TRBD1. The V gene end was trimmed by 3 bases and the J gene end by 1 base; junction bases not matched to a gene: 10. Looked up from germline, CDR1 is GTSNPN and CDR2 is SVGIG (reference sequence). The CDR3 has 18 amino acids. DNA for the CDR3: TGTGCCTGGAGGCCTTTCGGACAGGGGCTTTCTGGGGCCAACGTCCTGACTTTC. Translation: CAWRPFGQGLSGANVLTF.

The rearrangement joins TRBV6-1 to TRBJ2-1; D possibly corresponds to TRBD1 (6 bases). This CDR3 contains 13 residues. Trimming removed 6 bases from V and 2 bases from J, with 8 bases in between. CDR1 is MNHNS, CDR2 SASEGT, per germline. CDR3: CASSWTAYNEQFF. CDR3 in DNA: TGTGCCAGCAGCTGGACAGCCTACAATGAGCAGTTCTTC.

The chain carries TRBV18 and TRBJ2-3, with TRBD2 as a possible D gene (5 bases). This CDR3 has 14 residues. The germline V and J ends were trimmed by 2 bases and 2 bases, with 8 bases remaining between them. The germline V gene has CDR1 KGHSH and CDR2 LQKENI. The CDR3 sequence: CASSPRGNTDTQYF. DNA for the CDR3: TGTGCCAGCTCACCAAGAGGGAACACAGATACGCAGTATTTT.

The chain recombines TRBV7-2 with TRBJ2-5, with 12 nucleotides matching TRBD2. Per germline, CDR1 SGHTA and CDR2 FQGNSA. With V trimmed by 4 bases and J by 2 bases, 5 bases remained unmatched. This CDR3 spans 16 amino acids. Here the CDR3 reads CASSWLAGGRQETQYF. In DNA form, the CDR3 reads TGTGCCAGCAGCTGGCTAGCGGGGGGGCGACAAGAGACCCAGTACTTC.

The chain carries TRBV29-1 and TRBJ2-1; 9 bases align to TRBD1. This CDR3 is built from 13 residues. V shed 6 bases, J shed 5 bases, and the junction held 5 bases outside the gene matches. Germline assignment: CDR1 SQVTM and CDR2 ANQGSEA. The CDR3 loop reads CSVSWTGDNEQFF. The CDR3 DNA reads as TGCAGCGTCTCGTGGACAGGGGACAATGAGCAGTTCTTC.

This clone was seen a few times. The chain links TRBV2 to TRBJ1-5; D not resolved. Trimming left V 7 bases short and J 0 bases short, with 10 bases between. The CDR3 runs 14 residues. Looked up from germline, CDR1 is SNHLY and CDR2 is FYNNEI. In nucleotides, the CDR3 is TGTGCCAGCATGGAGGCGCATAGCAATCAGCCCCAGCATTTT. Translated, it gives CASMEAHSNQPQHF.

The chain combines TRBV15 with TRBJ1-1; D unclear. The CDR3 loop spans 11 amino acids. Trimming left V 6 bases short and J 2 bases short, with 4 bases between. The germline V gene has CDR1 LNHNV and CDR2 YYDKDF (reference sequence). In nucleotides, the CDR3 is TGTGCCACCAGGCTAAACACTGAAGCTTTCTTT. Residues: CATRLNTEAFF.

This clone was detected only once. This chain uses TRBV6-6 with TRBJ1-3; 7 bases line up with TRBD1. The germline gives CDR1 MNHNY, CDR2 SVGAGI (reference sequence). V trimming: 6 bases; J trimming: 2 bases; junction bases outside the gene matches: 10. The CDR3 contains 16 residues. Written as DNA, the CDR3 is TGTGCCAGCAGCTCTACCATCGGGACAGCTGGAAACACCATATATTTT. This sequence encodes CASSSTIGTAGNTIYF.

The chain's CDR3 is CASSSLPDSPYGYTF. Here the CDR3 DNA reads TGTGCCAGCTCATCTCTCCCGGACAGCCCCTATGGCTACACCTTC. The V gene is TRBV18, the J gene TRBJ1-2; TRBD1 is a possible D gene (6 bases). The germline gives CDR1 KGHSH, CDR2 LQKENI. The CDR3 consists of 15 residues. V was pared by 5 bases and J by 4 bases, with 17 bases between. Supplemented by reference TRBV18 and TRBJ1-2, the full variable domain reads NAGVMQNPRHLVRRRGQEARLRCSPMKGHSHVYWYRQLPEEGLKFMVYLQKENIIDESGMPKERFSAEFPKEGPSILRIQQVVRGDSAAYFCASSSLPDSPYGYTFGSGTRLTVV.

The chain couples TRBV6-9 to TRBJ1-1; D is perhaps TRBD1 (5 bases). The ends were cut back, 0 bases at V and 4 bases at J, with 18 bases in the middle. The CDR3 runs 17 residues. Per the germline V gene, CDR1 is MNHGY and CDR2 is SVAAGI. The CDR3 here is CASSYSEGRGLGTEAFF. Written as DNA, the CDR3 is TGTGCCAGCAGTTATTCGGAGGGTCGGGGCTTGGGCACTGAAGCTTTCTTT.

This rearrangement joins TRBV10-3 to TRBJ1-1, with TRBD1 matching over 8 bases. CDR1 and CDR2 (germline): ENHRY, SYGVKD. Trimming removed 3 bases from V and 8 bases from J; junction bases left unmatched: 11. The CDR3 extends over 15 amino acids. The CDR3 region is CAISDAGTGTREAFF. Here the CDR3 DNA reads TGTGCCATCAGTGACGCCGGGACAGGAACCAGGGAAGCTTTCTTT.

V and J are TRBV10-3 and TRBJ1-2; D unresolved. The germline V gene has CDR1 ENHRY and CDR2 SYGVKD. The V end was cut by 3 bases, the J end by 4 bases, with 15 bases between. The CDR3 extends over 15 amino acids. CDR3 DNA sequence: TGTGCCATCAGTGAATCCGGGATGGGTTCCTATGGCTACACCTTC. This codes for CAISESGMGSYGYTF.